The 20 T cell receptor beta chains below were found in one sample sequenced in a study of early T cells in non-severe SARS-CoV-2 infection. MiXCR, applied by TCRdb to the 5' RACE reads, yields one record per CDR3 protein. The sample includes around 47,000 distinct CDR3 sequences, roughly 9.6% seen only once; the top ten take roughly 13%. The source material was whole blood. The receptors originated from an adult who was a healthcare worker with PCR-confirmed SARS-CoV-2 infection or an uninfected control (not recorded which).

This clonotype was detected ten times or more. The chain carries TRBV13 and TRBJ2-1; tentative D call: TRBD2 (6 bases). CDR1 is PRHDT, CDR2 FYEKMQ, per germline (reference sequence). Trimming removed 4 bases from V and 5 bases from J, with 15 bases in between. CDR3 length equals 15 residues. The CDR3: CASSSRWWGDNEQFF. CDR3 nucleotides: TGTGCCAGCAGCTCGAGGTGGTGGGGGGACAATGAGCAGTTCTTC. The full variable domain, in which reference TRBV13 and TRBJ2-1 provide the parts outside the CDR3, is AAGVIQSPRHLIKEKRETATLKCYPIPRHDTVYWYQQGPGQDPQFLISFYEKMQSDKGSIPDRFSAQQFSDYHSELNMSSLELGDSALYFCASSSRWWGDNEQFFGPGTRLTVL.

Concerning this clonotype itself: With a much larger clone just one base away, this may be a read error. The V and J genes are TRBV6-1 and TRBJ1-5; TRBD1 might be the D (5 bases). Germline V gene lookup returns CDR1 MNHNS and CDR2 SASEGT. Trimming cost V 5 bases and J 5 bases, with 16 bases left between them. The CDR3 loop spans 15 amino acids. The CDR3 loop is CASSSTWGNHQPQHF. The CDR3 DNA sequence: TGTGCCAGCAGTTCTACATGGGGGAACCATCAGCCCCAGCATTTT.

The chain recombines TRBV12-3 or TRBV12-4 with TRBJ2-2, with 7 bases identical to TRBD1. The trim removed 5 bases at V and 4 bases at J, leaving 7 bases unmatched. The CDR3 runs to 15 residues. This CDR3 reads CASSLTGMGTGELFF. The CDR3 region has the DNA TGTGCCAGCAGTCTGACAGGGATGGGCACCGGGGAGCTGTTTTTT.

This chain links TRBV6-6 with TRBJ2-3; D is perhaps TRBD1 or TRBD2 (6 bases each). The CDR3 sequence is 11 residues long. Germline CDR1 and CDR2: MNHNY and SVGAGI (reference sequence). Trimming removed 5 bases from V and 8 bases from J, with 8 bases in between. The CDR3 DNA follows: TGTGCCAGCAGTAAGGGGGGTACGCAGTATTTT. It codes for CASSKGGTQYF.

This clonotype came up a few times. The J gene is TRBJ2-1, the V gene TRBV27; D remains unclear. The CDR3 covers 16 residues. Trimming cost V 6 bases and J 3 bases, with 18 bases left between them. Germline V lookup: CDR1 MNHEY, CDR2 SMNVEV (reference sequence). The DNA of the CDR3 is TGTGCCAGCAGCGATCAGTCTTCATACCTCTACAATGAGCAGTTCTTC. Its translation is CASSDQSSYLYNEQFF.

A few counts support this clonotype. The genes are TRBV5-6 and TRBJ2-7, with 10 positions matching TRBD1. This CDR3 spans 15 amino acids. The junction had 11 bases not matched to a gene; V was cut back by 5 bases and J by 6 bases. The germline gives CDR1 SGHDT, CDR2 YYEEEE. The CDR3: CASRRDRGRGLEQYF. CDR3 DNA: TGTGCCAGCAGGCGGGACAGGGGAAGAGGACTCGAGCAGTACTTC.

There are many counts of this clonotype. The chain has TRBV10-3 and TRBJ1-1, with a possible D match to TRBD1 (5 bases). CDR3 length equals 13 residues. The germline V gene encodes CDR1 ENHRY and CDR2 SYGVKD. Trimming pared 7 bases from V and 5 bases from J, leaving 14 bases between. The DNA of the CDR3 is TGTGCCATCACCGAGGGGCGGGATACTGAAGCTTTCTTT. This codes for CAITEGRDTEAFF.

There are a few counts of this clonotype. V usage is TRBV7-9 and J usage is TRBJ2-7, with D tentatively TRBD1 (6 bases). V lost 1 base and J 6 bases, leaving 10 bases between the germline ends. CDR1 and CDR2 (germline): SEHNR, FQNEAQ (reference sequence). The CDR3 runs 13 residues. The CDR3: CASSLVGQSEQYF. The CDR3, as DNA: TGTGCCAGCAGCTTAGTAGGACAGAGCGAGCAGTACTTC.

V is TRBV9 and J is TRBJ2-2; 12 nucleotides agree with TRBD2. The V gene end was trimmed by 2 bases and the J gene end by 3 bases; junction bases not matched to a gene: 2. The CDR3 consists of 16 residues. CDR1 is SGDLS, CDR2 YYNGEE, per germline. CDR3 sequence (DNA): TGTGCCAGCAGCGTCGGACTAGCGGGACACACCGGGGAGCTGTTTTTT. This encodes CASSVGLAGHTGELFF. The variable domain in full, completed from reference TRBV9 and TRBJ2-2, reads DSGVTQTPKHLITATGQRVTLRCSPRSGDLSVYWYQQSLDQGLQFLIQYYNGEERAKGNILERFSAQQFPDLHSELNLSSLELGDSALYFCASSVGLAGHTGELFFGEGSRLTVL.

This clonotype was seen only a few times. The chain has TRBV5-1 and TRBJ2-7, with unresolved D. Germline V gives CDR1 SGHRS, CDR2 YFSETQ. With 3 bases removed from V and 4 bases from J, the gap between germline ends came to 8 bases. CDR3 length: 12 residues. The CDR3 is CASSSIGYEQYF. The CDR3 coding sequence is TGCGCCAGCAGCTCTATCGGGTACGAGCAGTACTTC. Full variable domain (missing parts from reference TRBV5-1 and TRBJ2-7): KAGVTQTPRYLIKTRGQQVTLSCSPISGHRSVSWYQQTPGQGLQFLFEYFSETQRNKGNFPGRFSGRQFSNSRSEMNVSTLELGDSALYLCASSSIGYEQYFGPGTRLTVT.

The V and J genes are TRBV7-9 and TRBJ1-2; D gene ambiguous. Trimming took off 3 bases at V and 4 bases at J, with 18 bases between the two ends. CDR1 SEHNR and CDR2 FQNEAQ come from the germline V gene (reference sequence). This CDR3 region has 16 residues. The CDR3, as DNA: TGTGCCAGCAGCTTTCTGGCAGCCTTCACCCGCTATGGCTACACCTTC. Translation gives CASSFLAAFTRYGYTF.

This chain uses TRBV6-1 with TRBJ1-1, with D possibly matching TRBD1 (6 bases). Trimming cost V 9 bases and J 10 bases, with 18 bases left between them. The germline V gene has CDR1 MNHNS and CDR2 SASEGT. This CDR3 has 12 residues. CDR3 amino acids: CASRIPPQGAFF. The CDR3 coding sequence is TGTGCCAGTCGAATACCCCCACAGGGAGCTTTCTTT.

This clonotype was seen more than once but under ten times. The genes are TRBV3-1 and TRBJ1-6; D unclear. The CDR3 is 17 residues long. Germline V gene data show CDR1 as LGHDT and CDR2 as YNNKEL (reference sequence). V shed 6 bases and J shed 7 bases, with 22 bases lying between them. The CDR3 loop is CASSLTPSGLFNSPLHF. For the CDR3, the DNA is TGTGCCAGCAGTCTCACTCCCTCCGGTCTGTTCAATTCACCCCTCCACTTT.

This clonotype was seen many times. The rearrangement uses TRBV11-2 and TRBJ2-7; 8 bases agree with TRBD1. J lost 7 bases, V lost 5 bases, and 10 bases had no gene match. From germline, CDR1 is SGHAT and CDR2 FQNNGV. This CDR3 is built from 14 residues. As DNA, the CDR3 is TGTGCCAGCAGCCTATACGGACAGGGCCGGGAGCAGTACTTC. It translates to CASSLYGQGREQYF.

This sequence joins TRBV5-1 and TRBJ2-5, with D perhaps TRBD1 (5 bases). The germline gives CDR1 SGHRS, CDR2 YFSETQ. The ends were cut back, 1 base at V and 1 base at J, with 8 bases in the middle. The CDR3 covers 14 residues. The CDR3 sequence is CASSLSTAQETQYF. CDR3 DNA sequence: TGCGCCAGCAGCTTGTCGACAGCCCAAGAGACCCAGTACTTC.

The rearrangement links TRBV19 to TRBJ2-2, with D unclear. Per germline, CDR1 LNHDA and CDR2 SQIVND (reference sequence). The CDR3 totals 14 residues. V was shortened by 3 bases and J by 1 base, with 6 bases between the two germline ends. CDR3 region: CASSMPGNTGELFF. The CDR3 DNA reads as TGTGCCAGTAGTATGCCGGGGAACACCGGGGAGCTGTTTTTT.

The chain employs TRBV30 and TRBJ1-3; D unclear. Trimming pared 0 bases from V and 8 bases from J, leaving 14 bases between. The CDR3 sequence is 14 residues long. CDR1 is GTSNPN and CDR2 is SVGIG in the germline V gene (reference sequence). The CDR3 coding sequence is TGTGCCTGGAGTGTCGGGGTAGTCGGAGACACCATATATTTT. Translated, it gives CAWSVGVVGDTIYF.

This clonotype was counted between two and nine times. The gene calls are TRBV5-6 and TRBJ2-7, with a tentative D call TRBD2 (7 bases). CDR1 and CDR2 from the germline V gene are SGHDT and YYEEEE. V lost 5 bases, J lost 7 bases, and 16 bases lay in between. The CDR3 loop spans 13 amino acids. Here the CDR3 DNA reads TGTGCCAGCAGATTAAGGGGGGGACGTGAGCAGTACTTC. It codes for CASRLRGGREQYF.

In its sample, this clonotype was seen many times. V and J are TRBV5-1 and TRBJ1-5; D call uncertain. From germline, CDR1 is SGHRS and CDR2 YFSETQ. The CDR3 is made up of 13 amino acids. Deletions cut 3 bases from V and 0 bases from J, with 4 bases between. CDR3 residues: CASSSSSNQPQHF. In nucleotides, the CDR3 is TGCGCCAGCAGCTCCAGTAGCAATCAGCCCCAGCATTTT.

This clonotype has a count of ten or more. V is TRBV25-1 and J is TRBJ2-5; D is perhaps TRBD2 (5 bases). Trimming took off 6 bases at V and 7 bases at J, with 9 bases between the two ends. Germline CDR1 reads MGHDK; CDR2 reads SYGVNS. This CDR3 has 11 residues. This CDR3 is CASSAGVTQYF. The CDR3 region has the DNA TGTGCCAGCAGCGCCGGGGTGACCCAGTACTTC.